Sequencing of this T cell receptor beta chain was carried out in a study of technical replicates of blood from several donors. The V end was cut by 5 bases, the J end by 10 bases, with 12 bases between. CDR1 and CDR2 from the germline V gene are SNHLY and FYNNEI. This CDR3 spans 12 amino acids. The repertoire was sequenced with immunoSEQ multiplex PCR; TCRdb's copy has only in-frame clones and lacks some. The sample gives 50,000 or so clones, about 94% of which show up once; about 3.9% is in the top ten. The sequence was collected from a human donor in good health. Some clones in this sample may be carry-over from other donors' samples. Sequencing was done on a sample of PBMCs. The chain links TRBV2 to TRBJ2-1, with TRBD2 as a possible D gene (5 bases). The CDR3 sequence is CASSPDFPEQFF. The CDR3 DNA reads TGTGCCAGCAGTCCGGACTTCCCAGAGCAGTTCTTC. The whole variable domain, filled in from reference TRBV2 and TRBJ2-1, reads EPEVTQTPSHQVTQMGQEVILRCVPISNHLYFYWYRQILGQKVEFLVSFYNNEISEKSEIFDDQFSVERPDGSNFTLKIRSTKLEDSAMYFCASSPDFPEQFFGPGTRLTVL.